This T cell receptor beta chain was obtained from a study of cytotoxic CD8 clonotypes in ibrutinib-treated CLL. Study-level information: The patients, over ten relapsed/refractory and 15 treatment-naive, included around 17 who were IGHV unmutated. Productive templates per sample averaged about 260,000; productive rearrangements, 80,000 to 95,000. Regarding the study as a whole: Rising at ibrutinib response, clonality subsequently fell back toward baseline at progression.

This clone was seen more than once but under ten times. Its antigen is unidentified. Only in-frame clones appear in the TCRdb table, and some are missing; sequencing was by immunoSEQ multiplex PCR. Altogether a few hundred thousand clones are present, under 75% being singletons, with the ten largest covering 15%. The germline CDR1 and CDR2 sequences are KGHSH and LQKENI. There are 13 residues in the CDR3. Trimming shortened V by 4 bases and J by 5 bases, and 9 bases separated the two germline ends. The source is a human donor with chronic lymphocytic leukemia. This chain links TRBV18 with TRBJ2-1; D unclear. The source was PBMCs, collected after 24 months of ibrutinib treatment. CDR3: CASSHSTDNEQFF. The CDR3 DNA reads TGTGCCAGCTCACATAGCACAGACAATGAGCAGTTCTTC.